This T cell receptor beta chain was retrieved from a study of blood T cell repertoires in COVID-19. Whole-study context: The analysed material was cDNA or gDNA that came from T cells, B-cell-depleted T cells, or PBMCs.

As handled by the study authors: Cell counts per sample came from amplifying reference gene primers. Clones were read by immunoSEQ multiplex PCR, and TCRdb kept only the in-frame ones, dropping some. That table is the source of V, J and clone size, and D and trimming were worked out from the DNA. The data hold 90,000 to 110,000 clones, with less than 90% observed a single time. CDR1 is KGHSH and CDR2 is LQKENI in the germline V gene. CDR3 length equals 12 residues. V was trimmed by 3 bases and J by 11 bases, leaving 13 bases between them. The sample was peripheral blood. This TCR came from a woman aged 55-69 years with acute or convalescent COVID-19. The chain links TRBV18 to TRBJ1-1; a weak D match, TRBD1 (5 bases). As DNA, the CDR3 is TGTGCCAGCTCACCCCAGGGCACTGGGGCTTTCTTT. This gives the protein CASSPQGTGAFF.